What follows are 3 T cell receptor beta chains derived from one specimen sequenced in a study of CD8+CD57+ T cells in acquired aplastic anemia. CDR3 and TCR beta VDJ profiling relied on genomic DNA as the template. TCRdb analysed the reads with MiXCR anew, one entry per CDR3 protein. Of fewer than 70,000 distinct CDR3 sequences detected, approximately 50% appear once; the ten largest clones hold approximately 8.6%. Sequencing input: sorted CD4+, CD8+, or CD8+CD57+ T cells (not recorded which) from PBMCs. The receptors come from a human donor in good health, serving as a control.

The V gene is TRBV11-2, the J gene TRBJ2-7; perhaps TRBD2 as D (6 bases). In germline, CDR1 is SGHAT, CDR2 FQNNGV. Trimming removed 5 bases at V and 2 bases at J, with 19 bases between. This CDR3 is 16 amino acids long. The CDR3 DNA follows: TGTGCCAGCAGCCGCCCGGGACTGACGTACCCCTACGAGCAGTACTTC. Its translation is CASSRPGLTYPYEQYF.

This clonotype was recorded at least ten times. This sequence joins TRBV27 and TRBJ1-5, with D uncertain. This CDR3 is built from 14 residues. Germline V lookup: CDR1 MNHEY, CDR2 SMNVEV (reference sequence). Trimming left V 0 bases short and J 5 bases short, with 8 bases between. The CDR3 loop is CASSLSGSYQPQHF. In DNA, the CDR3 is TGTGCCAGCAGTTTATCAGGGTCTTATCAGCCCCAGCATTTT.

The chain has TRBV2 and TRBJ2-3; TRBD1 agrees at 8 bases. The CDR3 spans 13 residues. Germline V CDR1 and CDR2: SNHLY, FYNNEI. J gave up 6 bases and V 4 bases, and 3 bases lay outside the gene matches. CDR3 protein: CASSGTGSDTQYF. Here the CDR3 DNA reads TGTGCCAGCAGTGGGACAGGGTCCGATACGCAGTATTTT. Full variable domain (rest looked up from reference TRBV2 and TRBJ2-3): EPEVTQTPSHQVTQMGQEVILRCVPISNHLYFYWYRQILGQKVEFLVSFYNNEISEKSEIFDDQFSVERPDGSNFTLKIRSTKLEDSAMYFCASSGTGSDTQYFGPGTRLTVL.